Shown below are 28 T cell receptor beta chains from a single sample sequenced in a study of blood T cell repertoires in COVID-19. Libraries were prepared by immunoSEQ multiplex PCR; TCRdb keeps only in-frame clonotypes and omits some of them. The sample has about 350,000 clones; approximately 88% are singletons. The sequenced sample consisted of peripheral blood. These receptors came from a man aged 25 to 45 with COVID-19, enrolled during active disease.

The CDR3 coding sequence is TGCGCCAGCAGCCAAGATTGGGGACAGTCCTACGAGCAGTACTTC. This translates into CASSQDWGQSYEQYF. The chain combines TRBV4-1 with TRBJ2-7; 7 bases align to TRBD1. With 0 bases clipped from V and 1 base from J, the junction kept 3 bases outside the gene matches. The CDR3 length is 15 residues. Germline V CDR1 and CDR2: MGHRA, YSYEKL.

The chain recombines TRBV6-5 with TRBJ2-5, with 8 positions matching TRBD2. The CDR3 has 15 amino acids. With V trimmed by 4 bases and J by 6 bases, 10 bases remained unmatched. Germline CDR1 MNHEY, CDR2 SVGAGI. The DNA for the CDR3 is TGTGCCAGCAGTTCCCTCAAGCGGGAGTTGAAGACCCAGTACTTC. It yields the protein CASSSLKRELKTQYF.

The J gene is TRBJ1-1, the V gene TRBV5-5, with a tentative D call TRBD1 (6 bases). The V and J ends lost 1 base and 10 bases respectively, with 23 bases between them. Germline V gene sequence: CDR1 SGHKS, CDR2 YYEKEE (reference sequence). There are 16 residues in the CDR3. The CDR3 DNA follows: TGTGCCAGCAGCTTGTCACCTCACGAGGGGGTTTTTCTAGCTTTCTTT. Translation: CASSLSPHEGVFLAFF.

The chain is built from TRBV3-1 (or the pseudogene TRBV3-2) and TRBJ2-2, with D tentatively TRBD2 (6 bases). The germline gives CDR1 LGHDT, CDR2 YNNKEL (reference sequence). With 0 bases removed from V and 5 bases from J, the gap between germline ends came to 10 bases. The CDR3 contains 15 residues. CDR3 in amino acids: CASSQDPRGTGELFF. The CDR3 DNA is TGTGCCAGCAGCCAAGATCCCCGGGGGACCGGGGAGCTGTTTTTT.

This chain connects TRBV12-3 or TRBV12-4 to TRBJ1-6; no firm D call. The CDR3 totals 13 residues. Trimming left V 5 bases short and J 11 bases short, with 13 bases between. In DNA form, the CDR3 reads TGTGCCAGCAGTCTTACAGTGTCCCCACCCCTCCACTTT. Encoded protein: CASSLTVSPPLHF.

The chain joins TRBV25-1 to TRBJ1-6; unclear D gene. CDR3 length: 16 residues. The V end was cut by 4 bases, the J end by 10 bases, with 20 bases between. Germline V gene data show CDR1 as MGHDK and CDR2 as SYGVNS. The CDR3 protein is CASSATSGFSGSPLHF. Written as DNA, the CDR3 is TGTGCCAGCAGTGCGACTTCGGGGTTTTCTGGCTCACCCCTCCACTTT.

The chain couples TRBV30 to TRBJ1-1; TRBD1 might be the D (6 bases). With 5 bases removed from V and 3 bases from J, the gap between germline ends came to 13 bases. The CDR3 contains 13 residues. Germline V lookup: CDR1 GTSNPN, CDR2 SVGIG (reference sequence). The CDR3 DNA reads TGTGCCTGGTCTGGACAGTCGGACACTGAAGCTTTCTTT. This translates into CAWSGQSDTEAFF. Variable domain in full (rest from reference TRBV30 and TRBJ1-1): SQTIHQWPATLVQPVGSPLSLECTVEGTSNPNLYWYRQAAGRGLQLLFYSVGIGQISSEVPQNLSASRPQDRQFILSSKKLLLSDSGFYLCAWSGQSDTEAFFGQGTRLTVV.

The V call is TRBV18, the J call TRBJ1-6, with D hard to call. CDR1 and CDR2 (germline): KGHSH, LQKENI. The germline V and J ends were trimmed by 3 bases and 6 bases, with 15 bases remaining between them. This CDR3 region has 16 residues. CDR3 bases: TGTGCCAGCTCACCGAGGGAGATCGGGAGTAATTCACCCCTCCACTTT. Amino acid sequence: CASSPREIGSNSPLHF.

V usage is TRBV9 and J usage is TRBJ2-1, with TRBD1 matching 8 bases. With V trimmed by 3 bases and J by 13 bases, 9 bases remained unmatched. Per germline, CDR1 SGDLS and CDR2 YYNGEE. This CDR3 is built from 13 residues. The CDR3, as DNA: TGTGCCAGCAGCGCCCCGGGACAGGCTAGACAGTTCTTC. This translates into CASSAPGQARQFF.

The rearrangement joins TRBV6-2 or TRBV6-3 to TRBJ2-3, with TRBD1 matching 7 bases. V was clipped by 4 bases and J by 6 bases; unmatched bases: 10. CDR1 is MNHEY, CDR2 SVGEGT, per germline. This CDR3 is built from 15 residues. CDR3 amino acids: CASSFRDSTPDTQYF. The DNA of the CDR3 is TGTGCCAGCAGTTTCCGGGACAGTACCCCCGATACGCAGTATTTT.

The gene calls are TRBV5-4 and TRBJ2-1; possible D gene TRBD2, 6 bases. The CDR3 is 12 residues long. CDR1 SGHNT and CDR2 YYREEE come from the germline V gene (reference sequence). Trimming shortened V by 2 bases and J by 7 bases, and 7 bases separated the two germline ends. CDR3 protein: CASSFGGNEQFF. The CDR3 DNA follows: TGTGCCAGCAGCTTCGGGGGAAATGAGCAGTTCTTC.

The chain recombines TRBV7-2 with TRBJ2-7, with 9 bases matching TRBD2. CDR1 SGHTA and CDR2 FQGNSA come from the germline V gene. The V gene end was trimmed by 7 bases and the J gene end by 3 bases; junction bases not matched to a gene: 10. The CDR3 has 15 amino acids. CDR3 in amino acids: CASNTRAGGGYEQYF. The CDR3 coding sequence is TGTGCCAGCAATACAAGGGCGGGAGGGGGCTACGAGCAGTACTTC.

J is TRBJ2-3 and V is TRBV3-1 (or the pseudogene TRBV3-2); 12 bases match TRBD2. The CDR3 extends over 16 amino acids. Per the germline V gene, CDR1 is LGHDT and CDR2 is YNNKEL (reference sequence). Unmatched junction bases numbered 7, after V lost 4 bases and J lost 5 bases. In nucleotides, the CDR3 is TGTGCCAGCAGCCGACGACTAGCGGGGGCGGGAGATACGCAGTATTTT. The encoded protein is CASSRRLAGAGDTQYF.

This chain connects TRBV25-1 to TRBJ2-1, with 7 bases that match TRBD2. Per the germline V gene, CDR1 is MGHDK and CDR2 is SYGVNS. V lost 8 bases, J lost 9 bases, and 7 bases stayed unmatched. This CDR3 region has 12 residues. The CDR3 DNA sequence: TGTGCCAGCTCAGATTGGGGGGGTGAGCAGTTCTTC. It yields the protein CASSDWGGEQFF.

V is TRBV29-1 and J is TRBJ1-2, with TRBD1 identical over 8 bases. The junction had 14 bases not matched to a gene; V was cut back by 6 bases and J by 2 bases. This CDR3 contains 16 residues. CDR1 and CDR2 (germline): SQVTM, ANQGSEA. The CDR3 DNA sequence: TGCAGCGTCCTCGGACAGGGAGTGAGTGCGAACTATGGCTACACCTTC. Encoded protein: CSVLGQGVSANYGYTF. The whole variable domain, remainder taken from reference TRBV29-1 and TRBJ1-2, is SAVISQKPSRDICQRGTSLTIQCQVDSQVTMMFWYRQQPGQSLTLIATANQGSEATYESGFVIDKFPISRPNLTFSTLTVSNMSPEDSSIYLCSVLGQGVSANYGYTFGSGTRLTVV.

The rearrangement uses TRBV29-1 and TRBJ2-3; no clear D. There are 12 residues in the CDR3. V lost 3 bases to trimming and J lost 5 bases, with 9 bases between them. Germline assignment: CDR1 SQVTM and CDR2 ANQGSEA. The CDR3 DNA is TGCAGCGTTGATATGGCAGGAGATACGCAGTATTTT. It encodes CSVDMAGDTQYF.

This clone was seen a handful of times. This rearrangement joins TRBV19 to TRBJ1-5, with D unresolved. Germline V gene data show CDR1 as LNHDA and CDR2 as SQIVND (reference sequence). CDR3 size: 16 residues. The V end was cut by 3 bases, the J end by 2 bases, with 14 bases between. The DNA for the CDR3 is TGTGCCAGTAGTATTGGCGGCGGGATTGGCAATCAGCCCCAGCATTTT. Translated, it gives CASSIGGGIGNQPQHF.

This clone was counted a single time. V is TRBV9 and J is TRBJ1-1; 7 bases are shared with TRBD1. Germline V gene lookup returns CDR1 SGDLS and CDR2 YYNGEE. J lost 4 bases, V lost 3 bases, and 12 bases had no gene match. CDR3 length equals 16 residues. The CDR3 bases are TGTGCCAGCAGCGACAGACAGGGTGAGAGGAGCACTGAAGCTTTCTTT. Its translation is CASSDRQGERSTEAFF.

This chain joins TRBV12-3 or TRBV12-4 and TRBJ1-2; maybe TRBD1 (5 bases). V was cut by 3 bases and J by 4 bases, with 9 bases left in between. This CDR3 contains 13 residues. CDR3 sequence (DNA): TGTGCCAGCAGTTTTCAGGGTCCCTATGGCTACACCTTC. As protein: CASSFQGPYGYTF.

The rearrangement uses TRBV6-4 and TRBJ2-2, with TRBD1 identical over 8 bases. The CDR3 has 16 amino acids. CDR1 is MRHNA and CDR2 is SNTAGT in the germline V gene. V trimming: 5 bases; J trimming: 1 base; junction bases outside the gene matches: 6. Here the CDR3 reads CASSQGQAQNTGELFF. The DNA for the CDR3 is TGTGCCAGCAGTCAGGGACAGGCCCAGAACACCGGGGAGCTGTTTTTT.

This chain links TRBV4-3 with TRBJ1-2; D is undetermined. The V end was cut by 0 bases, the J end by 8 bases, with 13 bases between. The germline V gene has CDR1 LGHNA and CDR2 YSLEER. The CDR3 runs 14 residues. CDR3 in DNA: TGCGCCAGCAGCCAAGAGTTGCGGCCCACGGGCTACACCTTC. Translation: CASSQELRPTGYTF.

The chain carries TRBV29-1 and TRBJ2-5, with 10 bases that match TRBD1. V lost 7 bases to trimming and J lost 1 base; unmatched junction nucleotides: 12. The CDR3 runs 16 residues. Germline V gene sequence: CDR1 SQVTM, CDR2 ANQGSEA. The CDR3 coding sequence is TGCAGCGCTATCCGGGGCCGGGACAGGGGCCAAGAGACCCAGTACTTC. Translated: CSAIRGRDRGQETQYF.

V gene TRBV30 combines with J gene TRBJ2-6; D is undetermined. The CDR3 sequence is 13 residues long. CDR1 and CDR2 (germline): GTSNPN, SVGIG (reference sequence). V lost 2 bases, J lost 4 bases, and 6 bases lay in between. CDR3 sequence reads: CAWSRVGANVLTF. DNA for the CDR3: TGTGCCTGGAGTCGAGTCGGGGCCAACGTCCTGACTTTC.

The chain couples TRBV10-3 to TRBJ2-7; the D gene is possibly TRBD1 (8 bases). Germline assignment: CDR1 ENHRY and CDR2 SYGVKD. Trimming stripped 2 bases from V and 7 bases from J, with 15 bases between. CDR3 length equals 14 residues. CDR3 DNA: TGTGCCATCAGTGAGCCACAGGGGGGGGGTGAGCAGTACTTC. Translating it yields CAISEPQGGGEQYF.

This chain uses TRBV2 with TRBJ1-6; no definite D call. Trimming stripped 8 bases from V and 0 bases from J, with 11 bases between. Germline CDR1 SNHLY, CDR2 FYNNEI. This CDR3 comprises 15 residues. The CDR3 region has the DNA TGTGCCAGCTTCATCGGGAGCTCCTATAATTCACCCCTCCACTTT. It codes for CASFIGSSYNSPLHF. Full variable domain (rest looked up from reference TRBV2 and TRBJ1-6): EPEVTQTPSHQVTQMGQEVILRCVPISNHLYFYWYRQILGQKVEFLVSFYNNEISEKSEIFDDQFSVERPDGSNFTLKIRSTKLEDSAMYFCASFIGSSYNSPLHFGNGTRLTVT.

The sample holds one count of this clone. The chain uses TRBV7-2 and TRBJ1-1; D unresolved. The germline V and J ends were trimmed by 1 base and 6 bases, with 9 bases remaining between them. CDR3 size: 13 residues. Germline-derived CDR1 and CDR2 are SGHTA and FQGNSA. The DNA of the CDR3 is TGTGCCAGCAGCTTAGGAGGGCGGGCTGAAGCTTTCTTT. Its translation: CASSLGGRAEAFF.

V usage is TRBV10-3 and J usage is TRBJ2-1, with D perhaps matching TRBD2 (5 bases). V gave up 0 bases and J gave up 7 bases, with 10 bases separating them. The CDR3 has 14 residues. From germline, CDR1 is ENHRY and CDR2 SYGVKD. The CDR3 bases are TGTGCCATCAGTGAGTCGGAGGCGGTGAATGAGCAGTTCTTC. Protein sequence: CAISESEAVNEQFF.

The rearrangement links TRBV3-1 (or the pseudogene TRBV3-2) to TRBJ2-1, with 7 positions matching TRBD2. Germline V gives CDR1 LGHDT, CDR2 YNNKEL (reference sequence). J gave up 5 bases and V 1 base, and 8 bases lay outside the gene matches. CDR3 length: 16 amino acids. The CDR3: CASSQVCGSMDNEQFF. Written as DNA, the CDR3 is TGTGCCAGCAGCCAAGTCTGCGGGAGTATGGACAATGAGCAGTTCTTC.